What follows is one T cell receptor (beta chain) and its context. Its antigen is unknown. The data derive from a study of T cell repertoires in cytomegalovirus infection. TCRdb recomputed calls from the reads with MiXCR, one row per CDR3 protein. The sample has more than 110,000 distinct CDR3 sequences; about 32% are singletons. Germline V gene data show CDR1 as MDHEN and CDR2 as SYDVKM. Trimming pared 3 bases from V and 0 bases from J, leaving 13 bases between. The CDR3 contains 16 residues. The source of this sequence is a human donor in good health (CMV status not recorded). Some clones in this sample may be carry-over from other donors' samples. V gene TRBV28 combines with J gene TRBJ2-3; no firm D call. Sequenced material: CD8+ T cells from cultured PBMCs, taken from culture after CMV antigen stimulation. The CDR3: CASSFEAARSTDTQYF. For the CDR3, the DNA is TGTGCCAGCAGTTTCGAGGCGGCCCGTAGCACAGATACGCAGTATTTT.